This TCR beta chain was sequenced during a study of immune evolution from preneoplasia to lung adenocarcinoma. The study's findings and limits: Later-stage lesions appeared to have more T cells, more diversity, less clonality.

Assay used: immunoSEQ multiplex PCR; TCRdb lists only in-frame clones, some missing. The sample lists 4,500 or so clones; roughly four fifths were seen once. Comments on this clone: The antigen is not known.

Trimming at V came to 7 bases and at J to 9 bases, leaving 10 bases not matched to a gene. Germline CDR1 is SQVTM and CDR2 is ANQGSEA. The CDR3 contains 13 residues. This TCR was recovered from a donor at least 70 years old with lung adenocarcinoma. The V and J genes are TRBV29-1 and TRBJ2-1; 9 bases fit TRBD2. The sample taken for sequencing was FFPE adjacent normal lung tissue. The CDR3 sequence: CSGLAENRGEQFF. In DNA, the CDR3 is TGCAGCGGACTAGCGGAAAACAGGGGTGAGCAGTTCTTC.